The TCR beta chain under discussion was sequenced for a study of PD-1 blockade in classical Hodgkin lymphoma. On the study more broadly: Administration of nivolumab to patients was at 3 mg/kg intravenously every 2 weeks. Findings and caveats of the study: Initiation of nivolumab under 1 year after ASCT led to exclusion of patients. Compared with healthy donors, newly diagnosed patients reportedly showed lower baseline TCR diversity. The study found complete responders had baseline diversity similar to newly diagnosed patients.

Every one of the patients relapsed after autologous stem cell transplantation (brentuximab vedotin exposure was variable). V was pared by 8 bases and J by 5 bases, with 18 bases between. This CDR3 has 14 amino acids. The germline CDR1 and CDR2 sequences are MDHEN and SYDVKM. Details on this clone: What it recognizes is unknown.

Measured with immunoSEQ multiplex PCR; TCRdb has only the in-frame clones, and not every one. The data hold more than 15,000 clones, with around 80% observed a single time. The source is a human donor with classical Hodgkin lymphoma. The sample consisted of peripheral blood mononuclear cells (PBMCs), taken at baseline. The rearrangement joins TRBV28 to TRBJ1-2; D ambiguous. The chain's CDR3 is CASLSVGSGYGYTF. As DNA, the CDR3 is TGTGCCAGCCTCTCCGTCGGGTCGGGGTATGGCTACACCTTC.